This T cell receptor (beta chain) was sequenced during a study of control samples from healthy donors and cancer patients. The method was immunoSEQ multiplex PCR; TCRdb's version includes in-frame clones alone and lacks a portion of them. The data hold some 79,000 clones, with roughly 93% observed a single time. The count of this clone is one. This TCR was recovered from a woman in her thirties or forties with lung cancer. The source material was PBMCs.

The CDR3 nucleotides read TGTGCCACCAGCAGAGATCCTCTCTCCTACAATGAGCAGTTCTTC. Protein product: CATSRDPLSYNEQFF. V usage is TRBV15 and J usage is TRBJ2-1; D remains unclear. CDR3 length equals 15 residues. Trimming shortened V by 0 bases and J by 0 bases, and 6 bases separated the two germline ends. CDR1 LNHNV and CDR2 YYDKDF come from the germline V gene (reference sequence).